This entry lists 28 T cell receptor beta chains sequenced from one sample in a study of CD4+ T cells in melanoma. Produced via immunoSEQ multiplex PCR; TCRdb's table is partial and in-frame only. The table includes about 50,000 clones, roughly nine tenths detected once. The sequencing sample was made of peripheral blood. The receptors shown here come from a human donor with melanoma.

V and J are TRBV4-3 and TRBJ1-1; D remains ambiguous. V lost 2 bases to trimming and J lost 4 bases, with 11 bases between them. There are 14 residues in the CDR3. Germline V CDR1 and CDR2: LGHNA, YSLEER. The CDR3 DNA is TGCGCCAGCAGCCAAACTCATTCAGGCACTGAAGCTTTCTTT. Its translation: CASSQTHSGTEAFF.

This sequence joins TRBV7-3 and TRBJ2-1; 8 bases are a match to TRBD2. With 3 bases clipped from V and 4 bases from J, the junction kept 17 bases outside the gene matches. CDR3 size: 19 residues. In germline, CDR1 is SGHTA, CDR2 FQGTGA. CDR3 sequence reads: CASSLPGGAVGGLYNEQFF. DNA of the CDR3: TGTGCCAGCAGCTTGCCCGGGGGGGCGGTTGGGGGTCTTTACAATGAGCAGTTCTTC.

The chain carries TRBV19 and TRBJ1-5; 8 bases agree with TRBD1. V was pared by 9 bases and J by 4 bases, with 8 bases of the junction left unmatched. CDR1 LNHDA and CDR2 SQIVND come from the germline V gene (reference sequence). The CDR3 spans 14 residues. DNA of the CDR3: TGTGCCAGCCAGGACAGGGTGATTAATCAGCCCCAGCATTTT. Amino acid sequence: CASQDRVINQPQHF.

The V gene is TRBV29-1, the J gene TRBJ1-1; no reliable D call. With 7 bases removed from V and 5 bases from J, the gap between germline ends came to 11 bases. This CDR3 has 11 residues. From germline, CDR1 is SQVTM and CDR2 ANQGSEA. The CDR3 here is CSGDQGTEAFF. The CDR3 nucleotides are TGCAGCGGGGATCAAGGTACTGAAGCTTTCTTT.

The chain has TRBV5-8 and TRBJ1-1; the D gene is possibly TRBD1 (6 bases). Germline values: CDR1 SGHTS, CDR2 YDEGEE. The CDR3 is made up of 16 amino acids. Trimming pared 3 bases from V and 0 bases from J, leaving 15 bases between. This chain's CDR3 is CASSSTSGALNTEAFF. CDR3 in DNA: TGTGCCAGCAGCTCAACGTCAGGGGCATTGAACACTGAAGCTTTCTTT.

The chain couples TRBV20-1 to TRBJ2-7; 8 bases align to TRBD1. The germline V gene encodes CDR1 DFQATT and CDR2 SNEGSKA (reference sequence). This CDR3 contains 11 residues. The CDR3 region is CRGRGLYEQYF. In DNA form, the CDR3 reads TGCAGGGGCAGGGGGCTCTACGAGCAGTACTTC.

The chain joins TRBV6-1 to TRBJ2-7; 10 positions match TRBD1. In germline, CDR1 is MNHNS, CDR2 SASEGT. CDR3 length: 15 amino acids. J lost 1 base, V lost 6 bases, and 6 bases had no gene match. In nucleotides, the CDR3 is TGTGCCAGCAGCCTCGGGGACAGGGGATCCTACGAGCAGTACTTC. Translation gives CASSLGDRGSYEQYF.

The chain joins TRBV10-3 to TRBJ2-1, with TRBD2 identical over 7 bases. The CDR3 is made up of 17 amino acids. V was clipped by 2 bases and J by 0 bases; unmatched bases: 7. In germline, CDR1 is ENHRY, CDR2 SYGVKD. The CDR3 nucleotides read TGTGCCATCAGTGAGGGTTCGCGGGGGTCCTCCTACAATGAGCAGTTCTTC. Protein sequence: CAISEGSRGSSYNEQFF.

The CDR3 region is CASSRQGTDGYTF. CDR3 sequence (DNA): TGTGCCAGCAGTCGACAGGGGACGGATGGCTACACCTTC. The chain carries TRBV6-6 and TRBJ1-2, with 8 bases lining up with TRBD1. After removal of 5 bases from V and 6 bases from J, the junction contained 5 bases not matched to a gene. The CDR3 contains 13 residues. Germline V gene sequence: CDR1 MNHNY, CDR2 SVGAGI (reference sequence).

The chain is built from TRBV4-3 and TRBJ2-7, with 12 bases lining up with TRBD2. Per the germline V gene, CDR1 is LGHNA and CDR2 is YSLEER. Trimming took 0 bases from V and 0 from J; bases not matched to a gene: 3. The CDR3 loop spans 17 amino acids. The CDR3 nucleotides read TGCGCCAGCAGCCAAGATACTAGCGGGGGGACCTCCTACGAGCAGTACTTC. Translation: CASSQDTSGGTSYEQYF.

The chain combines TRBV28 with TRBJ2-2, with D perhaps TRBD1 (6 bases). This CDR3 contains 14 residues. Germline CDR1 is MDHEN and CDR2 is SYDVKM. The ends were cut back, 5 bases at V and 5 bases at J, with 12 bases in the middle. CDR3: CASSLQGRTGELFF. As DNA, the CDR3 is TGTGCCAGCAGTCTACAGGGACGAACCGGGGAGCTGTTTTTT.

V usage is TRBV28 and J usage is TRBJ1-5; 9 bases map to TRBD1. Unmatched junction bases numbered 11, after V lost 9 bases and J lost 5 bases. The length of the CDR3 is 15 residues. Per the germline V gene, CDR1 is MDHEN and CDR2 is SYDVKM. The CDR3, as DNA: TGTGCCAGTAACCTCGGGACAGGGTTGTATCAGCCCCAGCATTTT. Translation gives CASNLGTGLYQPQHF.

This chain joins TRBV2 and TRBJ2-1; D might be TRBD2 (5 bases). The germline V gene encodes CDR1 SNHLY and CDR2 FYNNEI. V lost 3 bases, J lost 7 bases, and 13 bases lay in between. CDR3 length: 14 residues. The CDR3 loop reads CASSDPGGGNEQFF. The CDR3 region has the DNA TGTGCCAGCAGTGATCCAGGCGGCGGGAATGAGCAGTTCTTC.

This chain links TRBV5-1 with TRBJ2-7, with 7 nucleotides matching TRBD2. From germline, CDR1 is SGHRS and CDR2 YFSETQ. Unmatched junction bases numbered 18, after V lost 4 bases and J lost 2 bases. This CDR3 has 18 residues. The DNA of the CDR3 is TGCGCCAGCAGCCTACCCCGGTTGCCGGGACTACAAACCTACGAGCAGTACTTC. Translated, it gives CASSLPRLPGLQTYEQYF.

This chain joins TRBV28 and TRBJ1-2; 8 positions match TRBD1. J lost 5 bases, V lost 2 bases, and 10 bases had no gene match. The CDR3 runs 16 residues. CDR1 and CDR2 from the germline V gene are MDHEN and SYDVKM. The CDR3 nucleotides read TGTGCCAGCAGTTTAGCCCGGACAGGGTATGGGTATGGCTACACCTTC. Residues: CASSLARTGYGYGYTF.

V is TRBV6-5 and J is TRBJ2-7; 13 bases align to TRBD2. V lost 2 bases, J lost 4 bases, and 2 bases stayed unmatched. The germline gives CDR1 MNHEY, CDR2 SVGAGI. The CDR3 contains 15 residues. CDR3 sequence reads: CASSYTSGGAYEQYF. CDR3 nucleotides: TGTGCCAGCAGTTACACTAGCGGGGGGGCATACGAGCAGTACTTC.

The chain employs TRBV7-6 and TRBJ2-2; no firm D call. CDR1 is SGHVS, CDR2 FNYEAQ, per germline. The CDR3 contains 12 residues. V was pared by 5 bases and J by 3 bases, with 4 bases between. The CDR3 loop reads CASSRDTGELFF. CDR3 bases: TGTGCCAGCAGCCGGGACACCGGGGAGCTGTTTTTT.

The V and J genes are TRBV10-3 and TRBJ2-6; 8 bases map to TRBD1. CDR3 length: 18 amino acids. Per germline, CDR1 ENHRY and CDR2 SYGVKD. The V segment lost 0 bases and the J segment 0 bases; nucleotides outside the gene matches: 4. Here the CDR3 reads CAISESGTGFSGANVLTF. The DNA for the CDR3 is TGTGCCATCAGTGAGTCGGGGACAGGATTCTCTGGGGCCAACGTCCTGACTTTC.

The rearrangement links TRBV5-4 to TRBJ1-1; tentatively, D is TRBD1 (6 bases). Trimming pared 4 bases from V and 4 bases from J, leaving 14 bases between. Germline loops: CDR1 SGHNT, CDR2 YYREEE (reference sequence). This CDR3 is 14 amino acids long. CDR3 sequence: CASSLTGGGTEAFF. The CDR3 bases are TGTGCCAGCAGCCTGACGGGGGGCGGCACTGAAGCTTTCTTT.

The CDR3 sequence: CASSARDRALSAGNTIYF. The CDR3 region has the DNA TGTGCCAGCAGTGCCCGGGACAGGGCCCTTTCGGCTGGAAACACCATATATTTT. J is TRBJ1-3 and V is TRBV6-1; 9 bases agree with TRBD1. Germline trimming cut 4 bases from V and 2 bases from J; bases unmatched to any gene: 12. Germline loops: CDR1 MNHNS, CDR2 SASEGT. This CDR3 has 18 residues.

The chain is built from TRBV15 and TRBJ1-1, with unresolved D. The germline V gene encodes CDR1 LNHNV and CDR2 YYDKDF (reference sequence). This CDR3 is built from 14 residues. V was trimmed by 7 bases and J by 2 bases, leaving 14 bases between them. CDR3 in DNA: TGTGCCACCATCTCCGGGTCGCTAAACACTGAAGCTTTCTTT. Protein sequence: CATISGSLNTEAFF.

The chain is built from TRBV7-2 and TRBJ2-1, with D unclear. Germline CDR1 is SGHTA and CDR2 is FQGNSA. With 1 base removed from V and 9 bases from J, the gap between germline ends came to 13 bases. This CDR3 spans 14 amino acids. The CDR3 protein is CASSLGAVASEQFF. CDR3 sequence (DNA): TGTGCCAGCAGCTTAGGAGCCGTGGCCTCTGAGCAGTTCTTC.

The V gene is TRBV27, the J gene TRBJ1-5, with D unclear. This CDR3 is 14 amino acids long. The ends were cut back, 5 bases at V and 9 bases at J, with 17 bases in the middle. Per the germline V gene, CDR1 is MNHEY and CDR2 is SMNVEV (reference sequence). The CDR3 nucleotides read TGTGCCAGCAGTGTAGACGGGCTCGACGGGCCCCAGCATTTT. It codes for CASSVDGLDGPQHF.

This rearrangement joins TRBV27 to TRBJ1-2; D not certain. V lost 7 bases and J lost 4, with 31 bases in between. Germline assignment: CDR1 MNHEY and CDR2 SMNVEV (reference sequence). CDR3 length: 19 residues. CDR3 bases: TGTGCCAGCATGGCGCGTTTTTGGCCCCTCACTGAGGCTCGCTATGGCTACACCTTC. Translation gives CASMARFWPLTEARYGYTF.

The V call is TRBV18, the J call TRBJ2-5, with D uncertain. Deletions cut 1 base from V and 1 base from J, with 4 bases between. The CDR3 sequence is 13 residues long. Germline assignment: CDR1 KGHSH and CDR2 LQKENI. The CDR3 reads CASSPRSQETQYF. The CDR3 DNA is TGTGCCAGCTCACCACGGTCCCAAGAGACCCAGTACTTC.

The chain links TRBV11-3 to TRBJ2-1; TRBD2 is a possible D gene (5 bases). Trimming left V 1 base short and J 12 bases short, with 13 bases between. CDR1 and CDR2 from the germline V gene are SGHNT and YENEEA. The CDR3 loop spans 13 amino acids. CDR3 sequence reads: CASSLGFSAGQFF. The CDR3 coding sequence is TGTGCCAGCAGCTTAGGCTTCTCTGCGGGGCAGTTCTTC.

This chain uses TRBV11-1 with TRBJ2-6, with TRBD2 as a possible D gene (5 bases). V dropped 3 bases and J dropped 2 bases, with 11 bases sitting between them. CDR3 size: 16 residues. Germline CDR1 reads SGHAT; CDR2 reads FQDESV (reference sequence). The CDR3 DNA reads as TGTGCCAGCAGCTTTGGACTGATTACTGGGGCCAACGTCCTGACTTTC. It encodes CASSFGLITGANVLTF.

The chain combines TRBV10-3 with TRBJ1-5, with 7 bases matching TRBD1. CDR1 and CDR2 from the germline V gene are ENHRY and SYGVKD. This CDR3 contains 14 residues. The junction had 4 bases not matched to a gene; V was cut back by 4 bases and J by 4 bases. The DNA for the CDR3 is TGTGCCATCAGTGGGGCGGGACAGAATCAGCCCCAGCATTTT. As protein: CAISGAGQNQPQHF.